This TCR beta chain comes out of a study of Graves' ophthalmopathy and Graves' hyperthyroidism. In the study overall: Peripheral blood collection took place at initial diagnosis, before any treatment.

The J segment lost 5 bases and the V segment lost 4 bases, leaving 6 bases of the junction unmatched. Germline V gene sequence: CDR1 MGHRA, CDR2 YSYEKL. This CDR3 has 14 residues. This clonotype has a count of ten or more. Its specificity is unknown. Overall study findings and caveats: Prediction of ophthalmopathy progression reached roughly 70% sensitivity and around 76% specificity.

As the template, RNA transcripts were used to amplify TCR beta CDR3 regions. RT-PCR in the first round used HTBI primers; a second-round multiplex PCR followed. TCRdb redid the calling of the multiplex PCR reads with MiXCR, one entry per CDR3 protein. The table has 300,000 to 400,000 distinct CDR3 sequences, about a sixth seen once. This clonotype originated in an adult woman with stable Graves' hyperthyroidism. The rearrangement joins TRBV4-1 to TRBJ1-2; TRBD1 aligns across 8 bases. Sequencing was carried out using peripheral blood. CDR3 region: CASSPDRDGYGYTF. The DNA of the CDR3 is TGCGCCAGCAGCCCGGACAGGGACGGGTATGGCTACACCTTC.